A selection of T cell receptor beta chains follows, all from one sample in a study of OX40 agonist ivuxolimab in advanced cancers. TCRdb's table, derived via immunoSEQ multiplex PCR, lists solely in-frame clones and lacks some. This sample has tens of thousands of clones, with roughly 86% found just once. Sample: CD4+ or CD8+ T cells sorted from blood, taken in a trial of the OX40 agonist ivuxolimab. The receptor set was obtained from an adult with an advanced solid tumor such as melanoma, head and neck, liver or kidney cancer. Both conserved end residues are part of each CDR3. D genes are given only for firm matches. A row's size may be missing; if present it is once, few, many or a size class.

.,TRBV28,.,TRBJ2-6,TGTGCCAGCAGTTCCCGGTCCCTGGCTGGGGCCAACGTCCTGACTTTC,CASSSRSLAGANVLTF
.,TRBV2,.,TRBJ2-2,TGTGCCAGCGGGTTTCAGGGGCTGAACACCGGGGAGCTGTTTTTT,CASGFQGLNTGELFF
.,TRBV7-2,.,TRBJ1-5,TGTGCCAGCAGCCGGGACTATAATCAGCCCCAGCATTTT,CASSRDYNQPQHF
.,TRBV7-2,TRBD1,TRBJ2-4,TGTGCCAGCAGCTTAGTCGGGACAGGGATGTACTTC,CASSLVGTGMYF
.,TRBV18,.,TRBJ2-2,TGTGCCAGCTCACCGAGGGACACCGGGGAGCTGTTTTTT,CASSPRDTGELFF
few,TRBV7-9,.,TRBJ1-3,TGTGCCAGCAGCTTAGGGGGCCTTGGAAACACCATATATTTT,CASSLGGLGNTIYF
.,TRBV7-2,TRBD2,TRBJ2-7,TGTGCCAGCAGGGGGGGACTAGCGGGAGGTACCTACGAGCAGTACTTC,CASRGGLAGGTYEQYF
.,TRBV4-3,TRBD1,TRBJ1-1,TGCGCCAGCAGCCAAGGAACCATGGGACAGAACTGGAACACTGAAGCTTTCTTT,CASSQGTMGQNWNTEAFF
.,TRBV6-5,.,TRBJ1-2,TGTGCCACCCGGGAGCGACAGACTAACTATGGCTACACCTTC,CATRERQTNYGYTF
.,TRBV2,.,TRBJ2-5,TGTGCCAGCAGTGAATCGACAGGGAGGGAGACCCAGTACTTC,CASSESTGRETQYF
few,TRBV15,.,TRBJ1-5,TGTGCCACCAGCAGAGATACGGGGTATCAGCCCCAGCATTTT,CATSRDTGYQPQHF
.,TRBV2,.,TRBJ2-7,TGTGCCAGCAGGAGACAGAGAGGGGGGGCCTACGAGCAGTACTTC,CASRRQRGGAYEQYF
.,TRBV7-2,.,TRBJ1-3,TGTGCCAGCAGCCAGGACAGTGGAAACACCATATATTTT,CASSQDSGNTIYF
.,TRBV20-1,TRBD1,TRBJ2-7,TGCAGTGCTAGAGCCCCCACAGGGGCGTACTTC,CSARAPTGAYF
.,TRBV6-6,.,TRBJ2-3,TGTGCCAGCAGAAAAGACGGGAGCACAGATACGCAGTATTTT,CASRKDGSTDTQYF
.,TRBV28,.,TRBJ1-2,TGTGCCAGCAGTTTAGGGGGCCGTTTTTATGGCTACACCTTC,CASSLGGRFYGYTF
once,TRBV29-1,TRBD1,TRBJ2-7,TGCAGCGCTCGACAGGGTTTTTTCGAGCAGTACTTC,CSARQGFFEQYF
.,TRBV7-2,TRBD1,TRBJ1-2,TGTGCCAGCAGCCCCGGGACAGGGTCCTATGGCTACACCTTC,CASSPGTGSYGYTF
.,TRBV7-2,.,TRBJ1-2,TGTGCCAGCAGCTTAGGCCCAGGGGAGTCTTATGGCTACACCTTC,CASSLGPGESYGYTF
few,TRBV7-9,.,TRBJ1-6,TGTGCCAGCAGCTTAGCGGAGAATTCACCCCTCCACTTT,CASSLAENSPLHF
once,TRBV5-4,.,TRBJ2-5,TGTGCCAGCAGTTTGGGCGCTGTCCGCGGAGAGACCCAGTACTTC,CASSLGAVRGETQYF
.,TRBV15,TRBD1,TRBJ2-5,TGTGCCACCAGCAGGATGGGACAGCCGAATCAAGAGACCCAGTACTTC,CATSRMGQPNQETQYF
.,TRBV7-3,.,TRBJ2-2,TGTGCCAGCAGCGGTTACAGGGCCGGGGAGCTGTTTTTT,CASSGYRAGELFF
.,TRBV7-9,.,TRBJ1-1,TGTGCCAGCAGCTTAGGGGGAATGAACACTGAAGCTTTCTTT,CASSLGGMNTEAFF
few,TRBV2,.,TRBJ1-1,TGTGCCAGCAGTGTTCGGCTGGGGTCGGGAGCTTTCTTT,CASSVRLGSGAFF
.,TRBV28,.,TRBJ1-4,TGTGCCAGCAGTTTGGCCTCGGCAGGAGACTCAACTAATGAAAAACTGTTTTTT,CASSLASAGDSTNEKLFF
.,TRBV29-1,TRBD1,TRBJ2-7,TGCAGCGCTACCCGGGACAGCACCTACGAGCAGTACTTC,CSATRDSTYEQYF
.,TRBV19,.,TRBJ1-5,TGTGCCAGCTGTCGAGGCAACAATCAGCCCCAGCATTTT,CASCRGNNQPQHF
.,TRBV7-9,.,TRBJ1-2,TGTGCCAGCAGCTTAATCGGGCAGTCTACCGGCGGCTATGGCTACACCTTC,CASSLIGQSTGGYGYTF
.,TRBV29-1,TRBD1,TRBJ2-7,TGCAGCGTCCGACAGGGCAGGTTCAACGAGCAGTACTTC,CSVRQGRFNEQYF
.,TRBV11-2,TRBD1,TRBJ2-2,TGTGCCAGCAGCTTCGGGACAGGGGCGAACACCGGGGAGCTGTTTTTT,CASSFGTGANTGELFF
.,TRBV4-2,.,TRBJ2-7,TGTGCCAGCAGCCGAGGTCTACAGGGAGTTTCCTACGAGCAGTACTTC,CASSRGLQGVSYEQYF
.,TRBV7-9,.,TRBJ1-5,TGTGCCAGCAGCTTAGAACGTATGGGGAGGGGTTGGAATCAGCCCCAGCATTTT,CASSLERMGRGWNQPQHF
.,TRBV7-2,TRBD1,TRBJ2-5,TGTGCCAGCAGCTTAGCGACCGCAGGGGGCATTGAGACCCAGTACTTC,CASSLATAGGIETQYF
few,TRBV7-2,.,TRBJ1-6,TGTGCCAGCAGCTTAGAATCTCGTTCACCCCTCCACTTT,CASSLESRSPLHF
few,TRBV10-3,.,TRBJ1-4,TGTGCCATCAGTGAGTCTGCAGGGGCCGAACTGTTTTTT,CAISESAGAELFF
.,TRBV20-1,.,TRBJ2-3,TGCAGTGCCGTCAAGTCAGGAACGCAGTATTTT,CSAVKSGTQYF
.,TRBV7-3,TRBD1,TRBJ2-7,TGTGCCAGCAGCCCGGACAGGGGTGCGGACGAGCAGTACTTC,CASSPDRGADEQYF
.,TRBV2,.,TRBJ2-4,TGTGCCAGCAGTGTTGGACCCCCGAAGTACTTC,CASSVGPPKYF
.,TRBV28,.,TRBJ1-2,TGTGCCAGCAGTTCCCCCGGGGGAGGTGCCAACTATGGCTACACCTTC,CASSSPGGGANYGYTF
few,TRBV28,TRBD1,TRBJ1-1,TGTGCCAGCAGTTACGGGACAGGGCCCTTGAACACTGAAGCTTTCTTT,CASSYGTGPLNTEAFF
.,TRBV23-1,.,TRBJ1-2,TGCGCCAGCAGTCAAATTGGGACTTATGGCTACACCTTC,CASSQIGTYGYTF